Given below is one TCR beta chain in context. Its antigen remains unknown. The CDR3 contains 17 residues. The V gene's germline CDR1 is SEHNR and CDR2 FQNEAQ (reference sequence). V was clipped by 5 bases and J by 4 bases, with 18 bases between them. This sample stems from a study of cytomegalovirus exposure and HLA in healthy donors. Whole-study context: T cells numbering around 190 million yielded roughly 120 million unique TCR beta sequences in an earlier analysis.

The donors, nominally healthy at sampling, likely had unrecorded immune exposures. Use of 60 Vbeta and 13 Jbeta primers characterized the PCR. Assay: immunoSEQ multiplex PCR; the TCRdb copy retains only in-frame clones and omits some. The sample lists about 160,000 clones, roughly 77% occurring once. Overall study results and limits: Later, TCR association rates were found to vary by HLA locus, highest for DRB1 and lowest for HLA-C. Trimming of TCR beta V- and J-genes showed a link, identified in a later analysis, to a missense DCLRE1C variant.

The receptor comes from a woman between 35 and 50 years old in good health and CMV-seropositive. The chain has TRBV7-9 and TRBJ1-6; TRBD1 might be the D (6 bases). Sequencing was performed on PBMCs. The CDR3 DNA sequence: TGTGCCAGCAGCAAGGGGTGGACAGACCTTTATAATTCACCCCTCCACTTT. Translating it yields CASSKGWTDLYNSPLHF.